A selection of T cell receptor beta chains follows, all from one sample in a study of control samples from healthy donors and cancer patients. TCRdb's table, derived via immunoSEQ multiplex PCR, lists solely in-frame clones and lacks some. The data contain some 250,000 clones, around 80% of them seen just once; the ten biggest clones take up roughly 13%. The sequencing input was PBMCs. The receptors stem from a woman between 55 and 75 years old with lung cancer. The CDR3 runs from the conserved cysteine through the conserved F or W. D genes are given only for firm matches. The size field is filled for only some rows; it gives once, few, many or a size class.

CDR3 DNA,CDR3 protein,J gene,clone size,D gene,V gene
TGTGCCAGTAGTATAGACCGGCTCCGGGAGACCCAGTACTTC,CASSIDRLRETQYF,TRBJ2-5,few,.,TRBV19
TGTGCCAGCAGCTTAGGGCAGGGCACGGATACGCAGTATTTT,CASSLGQGTDTQYF,TRBJ2-3,.,.,TRBV7-7
TGTGCCATCAGTGGGGGACTAGCGGGGCCAGATACGCAGTATTTT,CAISGGLAGPDTQYF,TRBJ2-3,few,TRBD2,TRBV10-3
TGTGCCAGCAGTTCCGACAGGGGGGCATGGGGCACTGAAGCTTTCTTT,CASSSDRGAWGTEAFF,TRBJ1-1,.,TRBD1,TRBV27
TGTGCCAGCACCCTCCGGACAGCAACCTACGAGCAGTACTTC,CASTLRTATYEQYF,TRBJ2-7,.,.,TRBV28
TGTGCCAGTACCCGGGGAGCTCAGCCCCAGCATTTT,CASTRGAQPQHF,TRBJ1-5,few,.,TRBV19
TGTGCCAGCAGTGTGACCGTCGGAGAGACCCAGTACTTC,CASSVTVGETQYF,TRBJ2-5,.,.,TRBV2
TGTGCCATCAGTGAGTTAAACGGGGGGGCCTCCAATGAGCAGTTCTTC,CAISELNGGASNEQFF,TRBJ2-1,.,TRBD2,TRBV10-3
TGTGCCAGCAGTATCTCCGCCTACTCCTACAATGAGCAGTTCTTC,CASSISAYSYNEQFF,TRBJ2-1,.,.,TRBV27
TGTGCCAGCAGCCGACACGGCTCGGCAACCTACGAGCAGTACTTC,CASSRHGSATYEQYF,TRBJ2-7,few,.,TRBV5-6
TGTGCCAGCCGCCCGGGGGGGGCACGGGCCTATGGCTACACCTTC,CASRPGGARAYGYTF,TRBJ1-2,.,.,TRBV27
TGTGCCAGCTCACCAACCGGGACAGGGATTTCGCTTTCACCCCTCCACTTT,CASSPTGTGISLSPLHF,TRBJ1-6,.,TRBD1,TRBV18
TGTGCCAGCAGCTTAGGAGGGCGTGAAAAACTGTTTTTT,CASSLGGREKLFF,TRBJ1-4,.,.,TRBV11-2
TGTGCCAGCTCACCCCCCGGGACTAGCCATGAGCAGTTCTTC,CASSPPGTSHEQFF,TRBJ2-1,.,TRBD2,TRBV18
TGTGCCAGCAGCCAACCCGGCGAGGGTTCACCCCTCCACTTT,CASSQPGEGSPLHF,TRBJ1-6,.,.,TRBV3-1/TRBV3-2